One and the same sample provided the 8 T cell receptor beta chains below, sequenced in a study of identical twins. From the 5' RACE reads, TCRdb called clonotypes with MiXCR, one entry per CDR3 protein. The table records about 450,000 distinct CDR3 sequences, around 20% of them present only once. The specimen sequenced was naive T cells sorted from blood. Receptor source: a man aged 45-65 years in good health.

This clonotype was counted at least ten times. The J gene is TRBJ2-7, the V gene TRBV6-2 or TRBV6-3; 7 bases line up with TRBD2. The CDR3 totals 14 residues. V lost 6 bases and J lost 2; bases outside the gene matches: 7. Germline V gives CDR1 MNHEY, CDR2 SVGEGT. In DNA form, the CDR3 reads TGTGCCAGCAGCCGCTCAGCGGGAACCTACGAGCAGTACTTC. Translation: CASSRSAGTYEQYF.

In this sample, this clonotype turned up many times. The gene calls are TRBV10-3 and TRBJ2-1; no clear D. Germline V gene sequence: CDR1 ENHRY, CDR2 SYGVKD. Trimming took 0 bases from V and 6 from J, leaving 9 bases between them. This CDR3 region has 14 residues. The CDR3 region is CAISESRLLNEQFF. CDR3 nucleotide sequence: TGTGCCATCAGTGAGTCGAGACTCCTCAATGAGCAGTTCTTC.

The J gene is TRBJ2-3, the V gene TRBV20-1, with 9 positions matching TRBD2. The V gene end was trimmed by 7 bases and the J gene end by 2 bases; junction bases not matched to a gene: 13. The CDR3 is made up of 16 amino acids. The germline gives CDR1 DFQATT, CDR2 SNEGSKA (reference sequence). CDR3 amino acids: CSEIPRLAGSTDTQYF. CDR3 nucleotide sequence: TGCAGTGAGATACCAAGGCTAGCGGGGTCCACAGATACGCAGTATTTT.

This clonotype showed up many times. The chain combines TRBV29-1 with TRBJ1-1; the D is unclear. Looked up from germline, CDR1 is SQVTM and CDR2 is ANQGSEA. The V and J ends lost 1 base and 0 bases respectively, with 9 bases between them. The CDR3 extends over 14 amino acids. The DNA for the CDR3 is TGCAGCGTTGAAGTTGTGGGGATGAACACTGAAGCTTTCTTT. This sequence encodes CSVEVVGMNTEAFF. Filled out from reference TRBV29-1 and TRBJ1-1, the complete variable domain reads SAVISQKPSRDICQRGTSLTIQCQVDSQVTMMFWYRQQPGQSLTLIATANQGSEATYESGFVIDKFPISRPNLTFSTLTVSNMSPEDSSIYLCSVEVVGMNTEAFFGQGTRLTVV.

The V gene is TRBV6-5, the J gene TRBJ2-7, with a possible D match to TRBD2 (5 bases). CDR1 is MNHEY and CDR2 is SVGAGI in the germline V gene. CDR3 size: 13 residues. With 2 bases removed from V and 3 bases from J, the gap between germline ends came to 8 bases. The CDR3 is CASSYGSGYEQYF. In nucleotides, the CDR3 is TGTGCCAGCAGTTACGGCAGCGGCTACGAGCAGTACTTC.

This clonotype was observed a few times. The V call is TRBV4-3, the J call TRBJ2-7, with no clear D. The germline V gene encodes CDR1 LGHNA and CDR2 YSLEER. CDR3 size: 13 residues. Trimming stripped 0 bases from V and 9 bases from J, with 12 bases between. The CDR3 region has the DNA TGCGCCAGCAGCCAAGACCGAAGCGTAAGGCAGTACTTC. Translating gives CASSQDRSVRQYF.

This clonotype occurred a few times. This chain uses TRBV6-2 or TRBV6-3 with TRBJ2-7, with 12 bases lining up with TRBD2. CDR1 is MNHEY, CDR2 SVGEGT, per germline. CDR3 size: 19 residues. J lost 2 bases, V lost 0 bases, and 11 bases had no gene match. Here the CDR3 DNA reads TGTGCCAGCAGTTACTCGACTTGGACTAGCGGGACTCCCACCTACGAGCAGTACTTC. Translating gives CASSYSTWTSGTPTYEQYF.

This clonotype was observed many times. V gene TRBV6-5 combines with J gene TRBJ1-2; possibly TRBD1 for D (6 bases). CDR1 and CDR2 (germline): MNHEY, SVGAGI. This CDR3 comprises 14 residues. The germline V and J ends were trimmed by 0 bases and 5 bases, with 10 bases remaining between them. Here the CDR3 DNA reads TGTGCCAGCAGTTACTCTGAAGGGGGATATGGCTACACCTTC. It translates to CASSYSEGGYGYTF.